These 8 T cell receptor beta chains came from one sample sequenced in a study of T cells in Graves' hyperthyroidism and ophthalmopathy. RNA transcripts were the template for amplifying TCR beta CDR3 regions. TCR CDR3 regions were first amplified by RT-PCR with HTBI primers. One entry per CDR3 protein, called by TCRdb with MiXCR from the multiplex PCR reads. The top ten clones hold around a quarter of a sample with roughly 510,000 distinct CDR3 sequences, less than 25% of them seen once. The sample comprised blood. These TCRs come from a man between 18 and 35 years old with Graves' hyperthyroidism.

Many counts were recorded for this clonotype. The rearrangement joins TRBV11-2 to TRBJ2-4, with D possibly matching TRBD1 (6 bases). Per the germline V gene, CDR1 is SGHAT and CDR2 is FQNNGV. CDR3 length: 13 amino acids. Trimming took 3 bases from V and 6 from J, leaving 9 bases between them. CDR3 in amino acids: CASSFRGGNIQYF. CDR3 nucleotides: TGTGCCAGCAGCTTTCGAGGGGGAAACATTCAGTACTTC.

This clonotype was observed a handful of times. With a much larger clone just one base away, this may be a read error. This chain connects TRBV2 to TRBJ2-4, with TRBD1 as a possible D gene (5 bases). The CDR3 is 15 amino acids. The germline CDR1 and CDR2 sequences are SNHLY and FYNNEI. This CDR3 is CASSDPDSSKNIKYF. CDR3 DNA: TGTGCCAGCAGTGACCCAGACAGTTCCAAAAACATTAAGTACTTC.

The chain has TRBV9 and TRBJ1-6, with 9 bases identical to TRBD1. The CDR3 extends over 16 amino acids. Germline V CDR1 and CDR2: SGDLS, YYNGEE. Unmatched junction bases numbered 11, after V lost 3 bases and J lost 10 bases. CDR3 DNA: TGTGCCAGCAGCGGTTCTTGGGACAGGGCGGGATCACCCCTCCACTTT. Translated: CASSGSWDRAGSPLHF.

This clonotype has at least ten counts. The chain carries TRBV12-3 or TRBV12-4 and TRBJ1-2; the D is unclear. This CDR3 has 14 amino acids. V was shortened by 3 bases and J by 4 bases, with 12 bases between the two germline ends. DNA for the CDR3: TGTGCCAGCAGTTTTCAGGCAGGAATCTATGGCTACACCTTC. It specifies CASSFQAGIYGYTF.

This clonotype was recorded a few times. CDR3 sequence: CASSLVGLAAAGELFF. The CDR3 DNA follows: TGTGCCAGCAGTTTAGTCGGACTAGCGGCCGCCGGGGAGCTGTTTTTT. The rearrangement joins TRBV12-3 or TRBV12-4 to TRBJ2-2; 10 bases are a match to TRBD2. This CDR3 is built from 16 residues. The ends lost 1 base at V and 6 bases at J; junction bases unmatched: 5.

In its sample, this clonotype was seen many times. The chain links TRBV6-1 to TRBJ1-3; 8 bases are a match to TRBD1. The germline CDR1 and CDR2 sequences are MNHNS and SASEGT. The CDR3 has 14 residues. V lost 6 bases to trimming and J lost 4 bases; unmatched junction nucleotides: 5. The CDR3 is CASSRQGLGNTIYF. The CDR3 DNA is TGTGCCAGCAGCAGACAGGGGCTAGGAAACACCATATATTTT.

This clonotype appeared many times. V is TRBV15 and J is TRBJ1-1; D gene unclear. The CDR3 has 18 residues. Germline-derived CDR1 and CDR2 are LNHNV and YYDKDF (reference sequence). Trimming took 1 base from V and 5 from J, leaving 23 bases between them. This CDR3 is CATSRGPGLRAGGTEAFF. The CDR3 DNA reads TGTGCCACCAGCAGAGGGCCCGGTTTGAGGGCCGGAGGGACTGAAGCTTTCTTT.

This clonotype was recorded many times. J is TRBJ2-2 and V is TRBV12-3 or TRBV12-4; TRBD1 matches 7 bases. The J segment lost 7 bases and the V segment lost 6 bases, leaving 8 bases of the junction unmatched. The CDR3 is 14 amino acids. The CDR3 DNA follows: TGTGCCAGCAGAGGCTACAGGGGAATCGGGGAGCTGTTTTTT. Translated: CASRGYRGIGELFF.